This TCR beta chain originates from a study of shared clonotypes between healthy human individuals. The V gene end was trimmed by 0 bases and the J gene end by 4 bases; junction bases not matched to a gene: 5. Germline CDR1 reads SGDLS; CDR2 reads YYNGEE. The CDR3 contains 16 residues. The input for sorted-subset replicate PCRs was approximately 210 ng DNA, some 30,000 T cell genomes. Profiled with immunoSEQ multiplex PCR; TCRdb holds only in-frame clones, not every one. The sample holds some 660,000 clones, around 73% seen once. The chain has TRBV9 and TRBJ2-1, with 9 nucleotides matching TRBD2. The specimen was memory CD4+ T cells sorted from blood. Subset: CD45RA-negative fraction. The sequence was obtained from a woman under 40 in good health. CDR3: CASSVESSGMYNEQFF. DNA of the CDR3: TGTGCCAGCAGCGTAGAGTCTAGCGGGATGTACAATGAGCAGTTCTTC.